This TCR beta chain was sequenced during a study of blood T cell repertoires in COVID-19. Study at large: COVID-19 samples, acute and convalescent, were from the United States, Italy and Spain.

Measured with immunoSEQ multiplex PCR; TCRdb has only the in-frame clones, and not every one. The sample lists over 150,000 clones; roughly 81% were seen once. Ten or more counts support this clone. Trimming shortened V by 0 bases and J by 1 base, and 11 bases separated the two germline ends. CDR1 is SGDLS and CDR2 is YYNGEE in the germline V gene. CDR3 length: 16 residues. This TCR was recovered from a woman aged 60-70 years with COVID-19, enrolled during active disease. V usage is TRBV9 and J usage is TRBJ2-1; D unresolved. The sequenced material came from peripheral blood. The CDR3 DNA reads TGTGCCAGCAGCGTAGGAGGCAGCTCATCCTACAATGAGCAGTTCTTC. Translation: CASSVGGSSSYNEQFF.